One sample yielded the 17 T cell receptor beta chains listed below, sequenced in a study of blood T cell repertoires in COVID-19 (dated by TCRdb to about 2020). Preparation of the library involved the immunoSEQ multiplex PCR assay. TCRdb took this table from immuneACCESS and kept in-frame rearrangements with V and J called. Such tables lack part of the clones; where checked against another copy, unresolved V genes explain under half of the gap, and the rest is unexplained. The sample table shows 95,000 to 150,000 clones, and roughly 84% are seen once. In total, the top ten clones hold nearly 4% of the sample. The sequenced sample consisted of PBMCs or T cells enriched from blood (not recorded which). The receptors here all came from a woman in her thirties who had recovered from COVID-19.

In DNA, the CDR3 is TGTGCCAGCAGCAACCAGGCGAACACTGAAGCTTTCTTT. Translating gives CASSNQANTEAFF. The rearrangement links TRBV7-3 to TRBJ1-1, with unresolved D. Trimming removed 5 bases at V and 1 base at J, with 8 bases between. The length of the CDR3 is 13 residues. Germline CDR1 reads SGHTA; CDR2 reads FQGTGA.

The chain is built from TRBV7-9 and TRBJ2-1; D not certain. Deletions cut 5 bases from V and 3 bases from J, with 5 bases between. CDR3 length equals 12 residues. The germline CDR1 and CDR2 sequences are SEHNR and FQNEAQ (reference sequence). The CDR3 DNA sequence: TGTGCCAGCAGCCCCTACTACAATGAGCAGTTCTTC. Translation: CASSPYYNEQFF.

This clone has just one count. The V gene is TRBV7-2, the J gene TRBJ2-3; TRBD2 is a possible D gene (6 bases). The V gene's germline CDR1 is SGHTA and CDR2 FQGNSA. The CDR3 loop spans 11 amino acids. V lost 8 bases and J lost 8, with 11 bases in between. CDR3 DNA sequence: TGTGCCAGCTTAGCGGCTTCTACGCAGTATTTT. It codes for CASLAASTQYF.

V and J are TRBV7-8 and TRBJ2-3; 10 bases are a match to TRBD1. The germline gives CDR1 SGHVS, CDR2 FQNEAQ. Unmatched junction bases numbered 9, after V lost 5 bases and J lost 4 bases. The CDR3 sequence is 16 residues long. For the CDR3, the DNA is TGTGCCAGCAGCCTGAGGGACAGGGGTCTCGCAGATACGCAGTATTTT. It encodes CASSLRDRGLADTQYF.

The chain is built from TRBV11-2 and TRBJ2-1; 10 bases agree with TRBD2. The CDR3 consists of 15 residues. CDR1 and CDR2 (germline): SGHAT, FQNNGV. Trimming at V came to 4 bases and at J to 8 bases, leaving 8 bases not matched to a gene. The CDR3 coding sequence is TGTGCCAGCAGCTCCCTAGCGGGAGTCTCCTATGAGCAGTTCTTC. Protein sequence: CASSSLAGVSYEQFF.

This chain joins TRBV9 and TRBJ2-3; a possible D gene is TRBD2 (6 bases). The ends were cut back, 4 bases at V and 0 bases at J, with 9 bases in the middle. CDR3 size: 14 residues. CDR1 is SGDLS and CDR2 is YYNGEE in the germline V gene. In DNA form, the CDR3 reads TGTGCCAGCAGCACCAGCGGGAGCACAGATACGCAGTATTTT. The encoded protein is CASSTSGSTDTQYF.

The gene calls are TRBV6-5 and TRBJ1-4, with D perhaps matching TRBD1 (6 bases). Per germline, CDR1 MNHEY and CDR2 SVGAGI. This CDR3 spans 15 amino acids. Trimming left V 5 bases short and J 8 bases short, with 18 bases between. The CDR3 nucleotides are TGTGCCAGCAGTCAGACAGGTCGGGGACGAGAAAAACTGTTTTTT. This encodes CASSQTGRGREKLFF.

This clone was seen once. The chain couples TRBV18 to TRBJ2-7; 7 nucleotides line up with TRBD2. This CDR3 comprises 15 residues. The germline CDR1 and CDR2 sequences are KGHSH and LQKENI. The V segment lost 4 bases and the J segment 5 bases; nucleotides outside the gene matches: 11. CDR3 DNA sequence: TGTGCCAGCTCACAAAAGCGGGAACCACCCCACGAGCAGTACTTC. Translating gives CASSQKREPPHEQYF.

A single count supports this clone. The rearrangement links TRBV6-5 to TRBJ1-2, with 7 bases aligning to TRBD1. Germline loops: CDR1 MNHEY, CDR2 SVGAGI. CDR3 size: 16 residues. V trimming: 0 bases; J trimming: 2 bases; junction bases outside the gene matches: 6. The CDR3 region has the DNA TGTGCCAGCAGTTACTCTTCCGACAGGGCCAACTATGGCTACACCTTC. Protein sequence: CASSYSSDRANYGYTF.

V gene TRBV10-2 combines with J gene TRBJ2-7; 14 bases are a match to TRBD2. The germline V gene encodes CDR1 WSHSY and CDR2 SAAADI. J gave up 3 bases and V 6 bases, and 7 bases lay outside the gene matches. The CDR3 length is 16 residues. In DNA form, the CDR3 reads TGCGCCAGCAGCGACCCCGGGACTAGCGGGAGCTACGAGCAGTACTTC. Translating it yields CASSDPGTSGSYEQYF.

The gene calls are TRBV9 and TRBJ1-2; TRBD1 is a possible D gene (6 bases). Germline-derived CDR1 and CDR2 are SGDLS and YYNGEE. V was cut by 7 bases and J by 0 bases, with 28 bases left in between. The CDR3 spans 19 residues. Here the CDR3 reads CASETPFRDKDLANYGYTF. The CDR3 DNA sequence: TGTGCCAGCGAAACCCCCTTCAGGGACAAGGATCTCGCTAACTATGGCTACACCTTC.

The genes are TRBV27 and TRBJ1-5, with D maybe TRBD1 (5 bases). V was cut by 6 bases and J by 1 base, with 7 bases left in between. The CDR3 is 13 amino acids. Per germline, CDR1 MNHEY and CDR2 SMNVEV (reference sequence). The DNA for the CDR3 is TGTGCCAGCAGGGGGCCCAGCAATCAGCCCCAGCATTTT. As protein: CASRGPSNQPQHF.

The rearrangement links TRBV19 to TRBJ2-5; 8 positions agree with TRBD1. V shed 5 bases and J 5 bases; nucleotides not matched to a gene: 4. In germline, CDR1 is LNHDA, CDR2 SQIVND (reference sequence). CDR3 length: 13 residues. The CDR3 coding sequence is TGTGCCAGTAGTGCAGGGGGCAAGGAGACCCAGTACTTC. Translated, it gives CASSAGGKETQYF.

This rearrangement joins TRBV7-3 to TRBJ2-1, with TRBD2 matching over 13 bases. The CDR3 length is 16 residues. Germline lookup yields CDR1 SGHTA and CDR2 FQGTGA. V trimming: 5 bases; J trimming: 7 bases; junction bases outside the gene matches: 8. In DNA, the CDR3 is TGTGCCAGCAGCGCTGAACTAGCGGGAGGGAGGAATGAGCAGTTCTTC. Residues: CASSAELAGGRNEQFF.

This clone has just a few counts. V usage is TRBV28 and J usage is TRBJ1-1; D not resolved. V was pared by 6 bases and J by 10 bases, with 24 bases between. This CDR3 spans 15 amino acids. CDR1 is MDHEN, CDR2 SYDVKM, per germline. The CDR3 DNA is TGTGCCAGCAGCACCCGCATAAGAGCGAACCTGGTAGCTTTCTTT. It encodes CASSTRIRANLVAFF.

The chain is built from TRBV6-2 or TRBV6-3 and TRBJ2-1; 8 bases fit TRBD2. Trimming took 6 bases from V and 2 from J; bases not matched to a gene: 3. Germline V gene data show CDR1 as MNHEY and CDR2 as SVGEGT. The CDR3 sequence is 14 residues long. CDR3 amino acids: CASSGLAAYNEQFF. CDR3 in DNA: TGTGCCAGCAGCGGACTAGCCGCCTACAATGAGCAGTTCTTC.

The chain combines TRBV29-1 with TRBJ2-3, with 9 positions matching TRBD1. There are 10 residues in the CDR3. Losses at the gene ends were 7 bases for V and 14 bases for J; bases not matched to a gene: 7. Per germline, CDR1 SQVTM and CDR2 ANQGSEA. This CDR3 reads CSARDREGYF. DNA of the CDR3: TGCAGCGCGAGGGACAGGGAGGGGTATTTT.